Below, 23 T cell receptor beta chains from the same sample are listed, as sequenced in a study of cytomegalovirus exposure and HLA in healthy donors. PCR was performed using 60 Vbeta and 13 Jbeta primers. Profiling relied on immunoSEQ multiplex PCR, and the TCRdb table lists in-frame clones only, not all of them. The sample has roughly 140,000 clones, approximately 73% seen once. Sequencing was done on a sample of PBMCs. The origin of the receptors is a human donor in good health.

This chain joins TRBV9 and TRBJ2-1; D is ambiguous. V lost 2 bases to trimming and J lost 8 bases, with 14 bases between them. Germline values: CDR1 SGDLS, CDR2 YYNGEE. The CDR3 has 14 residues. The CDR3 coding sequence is TGTGCCAGCAGCGTCGGGTCAGCAAGGTATGAGCAGTTCTTC. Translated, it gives CASSVGSARYEQFF. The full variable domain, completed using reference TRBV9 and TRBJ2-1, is DSGVTQTPKHLITATGQRVTLRCSPRSGDLSVYWYQQSLDQGLQFLIQYYNGEERAKGNILERFSAQQFPDLHSELNLSSLELGDSALYFCASSVGSARYEQFFGPGTRLTVL.

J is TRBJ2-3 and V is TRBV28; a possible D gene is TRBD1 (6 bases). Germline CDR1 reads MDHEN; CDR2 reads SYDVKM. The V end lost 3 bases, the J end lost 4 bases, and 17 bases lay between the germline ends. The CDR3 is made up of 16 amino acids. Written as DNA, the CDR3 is TGTGCCAGCAGTTTTGGCGTGTGGGGGCCCCCAGATACGCAGTATTTT. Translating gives CASSFGVWGPPDTQYF.

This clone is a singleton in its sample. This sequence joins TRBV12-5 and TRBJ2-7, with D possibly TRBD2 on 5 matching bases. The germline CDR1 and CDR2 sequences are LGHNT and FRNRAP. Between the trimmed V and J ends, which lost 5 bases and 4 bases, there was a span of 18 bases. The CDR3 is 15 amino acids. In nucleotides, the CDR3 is TGTGCTAGTGGTCAAGGACTCCCGAAAAAGTACGAGCAGTACTTC. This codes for CASGQGLPKKYEQYF.

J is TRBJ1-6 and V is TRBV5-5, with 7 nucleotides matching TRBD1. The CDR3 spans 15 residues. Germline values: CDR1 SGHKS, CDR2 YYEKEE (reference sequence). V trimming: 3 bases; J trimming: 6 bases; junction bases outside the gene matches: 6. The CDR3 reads CASSSTGSSNSPLHF. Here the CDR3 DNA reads TGTGCCAGCAGCTCGACAGGGTCTTCTAATTCACCCCTCCACTTT. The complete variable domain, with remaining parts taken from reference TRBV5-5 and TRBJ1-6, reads DAGVTQSPTHLIKTRGQQVTLRCSPISGHKSVSWYQQVLGQGPQFIFQYYEKEERGRGNFPDRFSARQFPNYSSELNVNALLLGDSALYLCASSSTGSSNSPLHFGNGTRLTVT.

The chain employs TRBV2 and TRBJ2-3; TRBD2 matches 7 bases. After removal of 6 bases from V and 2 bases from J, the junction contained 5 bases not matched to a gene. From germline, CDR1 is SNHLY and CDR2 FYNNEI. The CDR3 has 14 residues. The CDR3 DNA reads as TGTGCCAGCAGCAAAGGGGACTACACAGATACGCAGTATTTT. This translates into CASSKGDYTDTQYF. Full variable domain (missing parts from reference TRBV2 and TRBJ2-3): EPEVTQTPSHQVTQMGQEVILRCVPISNHLYFYWYRQILGQKVEFLVSFYNNEISEKSEIFDDQFSVERPDGSNFTLKIRSTKLEDSAMYFCASSKGDYTDTQYFGPGTRLTVL.

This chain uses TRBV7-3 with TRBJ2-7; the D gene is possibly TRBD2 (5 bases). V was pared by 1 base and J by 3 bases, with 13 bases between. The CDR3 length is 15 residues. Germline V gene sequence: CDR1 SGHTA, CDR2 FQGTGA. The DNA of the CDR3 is TGTGCCAGCAGCTTAAGGACGGGGAAGATCTACGAGCAGTACTTC. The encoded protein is CASSLRTGKIYEQYF.

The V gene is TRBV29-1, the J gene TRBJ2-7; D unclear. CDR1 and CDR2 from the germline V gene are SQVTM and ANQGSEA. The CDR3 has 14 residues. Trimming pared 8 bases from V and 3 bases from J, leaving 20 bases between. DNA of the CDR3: TGCAGCATTGGTAAGGATGGTAGGAGCTACGAGCAGTACTTC. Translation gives CSIGKDGRSYEQYF.

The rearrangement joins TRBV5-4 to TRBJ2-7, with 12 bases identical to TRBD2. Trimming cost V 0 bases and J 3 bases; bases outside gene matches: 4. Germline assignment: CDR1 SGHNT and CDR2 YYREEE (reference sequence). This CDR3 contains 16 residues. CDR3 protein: CASSLAGLAGGYEQYF. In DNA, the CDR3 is TGTGCCAGCAGCTTGGCGGGACTAGCGGGCGGCTACGAGCAGTACTTC.

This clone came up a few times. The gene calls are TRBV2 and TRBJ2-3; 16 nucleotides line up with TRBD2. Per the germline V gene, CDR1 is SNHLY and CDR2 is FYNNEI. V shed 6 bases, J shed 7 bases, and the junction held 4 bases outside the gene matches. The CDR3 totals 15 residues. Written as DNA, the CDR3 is TGTGCCAGCAGGGGGACTAGCGGGGGGGAACATACGCAGTATTTT. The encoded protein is CASRGTSGGEHTQYF. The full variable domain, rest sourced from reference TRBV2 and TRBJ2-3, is EPEVTQTPSHQVTQMGQEVILRCVPISNHLYFYWYRQILGQKVEFLVSFYNNEISEKSEIFDDQFSVERPDGSNFTLKIRSTKLEDSAMYFCASRGTSGGEHTQYFGPGTRLTVL.

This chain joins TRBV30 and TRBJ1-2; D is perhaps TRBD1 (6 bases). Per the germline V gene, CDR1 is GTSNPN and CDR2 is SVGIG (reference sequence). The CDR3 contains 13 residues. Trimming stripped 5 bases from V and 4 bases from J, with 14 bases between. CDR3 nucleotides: TGTGCCTGGTGGGGGGGCTGGAGCTATGGCTACACCTTC. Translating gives CAWWGGWSYGYTF.

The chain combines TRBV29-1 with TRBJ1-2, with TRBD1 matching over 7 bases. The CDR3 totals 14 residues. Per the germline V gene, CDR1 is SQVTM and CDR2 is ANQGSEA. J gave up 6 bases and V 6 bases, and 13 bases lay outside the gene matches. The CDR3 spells CSVGIDRVGDGYTF. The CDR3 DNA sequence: TGCAGCGTCGGTATTGACAGGGTGGGGGATGGCTACACCTTC.

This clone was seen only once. The CDR3 DNA reads TGTGCCTGGACCCGGACAGGGTCGGGTGGCTACACCTTC. This translates into CAWTRTGSGGYTF. The V call is TRBV30, the J call TRBJ1-2; 8 nucleotides line up with TRBD1. The CDR3 covers 13 residues. Trimming removed 4 bases from V and 7 bases from J; junction bases left unmatched: 8. The germline CDR1 and CDR2 sequences are GTSNPN and SVGIG (reference sequence).

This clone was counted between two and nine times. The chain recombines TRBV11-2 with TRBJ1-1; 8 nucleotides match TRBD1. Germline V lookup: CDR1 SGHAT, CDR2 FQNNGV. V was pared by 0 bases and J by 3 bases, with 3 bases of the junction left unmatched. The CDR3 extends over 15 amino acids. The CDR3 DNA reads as TGTGCCAGCAGCTTAGATGCGGACAGGGACACTGAAGCTTTCTTT. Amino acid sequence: CASSLDADRDTEAFF.

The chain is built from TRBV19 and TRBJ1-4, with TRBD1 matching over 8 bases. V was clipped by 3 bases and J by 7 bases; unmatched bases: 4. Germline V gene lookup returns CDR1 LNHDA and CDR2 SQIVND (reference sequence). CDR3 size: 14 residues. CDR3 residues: CASSMATGAEKLFF. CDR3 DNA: TGTGCCAGTAGTATGGCGACAGGGGCTGAAAAACTGTTTTTT.

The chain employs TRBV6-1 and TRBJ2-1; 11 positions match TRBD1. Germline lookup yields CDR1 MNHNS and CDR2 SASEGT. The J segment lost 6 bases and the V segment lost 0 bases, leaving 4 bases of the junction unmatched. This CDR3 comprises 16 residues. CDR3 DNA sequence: TGTGCCAGCAGTGAAGCGCTGGGACAGGGGGGCAATGAGCAGTTCTTC. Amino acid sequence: CASSEALGQGGNEQFF.

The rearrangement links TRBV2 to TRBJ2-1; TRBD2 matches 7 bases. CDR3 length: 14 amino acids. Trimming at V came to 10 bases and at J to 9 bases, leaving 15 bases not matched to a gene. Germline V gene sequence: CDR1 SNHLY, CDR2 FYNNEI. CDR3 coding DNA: TGTGCCAACCTAGCCGGGACTACGATGAGTGAGCAGTTCTTC. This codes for CANLAGTTMSEQFF.

CDR3: CASSDRTGEETQYF. Written as DNA, the CDR3 is TGTGCCAGCTCAGATAGGACAGGCGAAGAGACCCAGTACTTC. V and J are TRBV18 and TRBJ2-5; 7 bases are a match to TRBD1. The CDR3 length is 14 residues. The V gene's germline CDR1 is KGHSH and CDR2 LQKENI. V dropped 5 bases and J dropped 3; count of bases not matched to a gene: 6.

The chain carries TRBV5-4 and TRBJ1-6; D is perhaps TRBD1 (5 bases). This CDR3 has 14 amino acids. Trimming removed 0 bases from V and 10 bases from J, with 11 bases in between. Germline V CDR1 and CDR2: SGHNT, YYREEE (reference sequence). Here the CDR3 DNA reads TGTGCCAGCAGCTTGGGGACACCGGAGTCACCCCTCCACTTT. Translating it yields CASSLGTPESPLHF. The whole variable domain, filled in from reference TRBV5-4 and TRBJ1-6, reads ETGVTQSPTHLIKTRGQQVTLRCSSQSGHNTVSWYQQALGQGPQFIFQYYREEENGRGNFPPRFSGLQFPNYSSELNVNALELDDSALYLCASSLGTPESPLHFGNGTRLTVT.

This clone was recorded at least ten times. Here the CDR3 reads CASSELATGELFF. The CDR3 coding sequence is TGTGCCAGCAGTGAACTAGCCACCGGGGAGCTGTTTTTT. The V gene is TRBV6-4, the J gene TRBJ2-2; tentatively, D is TRBD2 (6 bases). V gave up 3 bases and J gave up 4 bases, with 6 bases separating them. Germline V gene sequence: CDR1 MRHNA, CDR2 SNTAGT. The CDR3 is 13 amino acids.

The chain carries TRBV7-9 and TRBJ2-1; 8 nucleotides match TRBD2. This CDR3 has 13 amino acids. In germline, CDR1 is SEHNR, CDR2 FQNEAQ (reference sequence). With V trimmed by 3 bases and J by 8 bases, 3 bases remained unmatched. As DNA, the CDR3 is TGTGCCAGCAGCTTCGGGGGGGCGGATGAGCAGTTCTTC. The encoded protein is CASSFGGADEQFF.

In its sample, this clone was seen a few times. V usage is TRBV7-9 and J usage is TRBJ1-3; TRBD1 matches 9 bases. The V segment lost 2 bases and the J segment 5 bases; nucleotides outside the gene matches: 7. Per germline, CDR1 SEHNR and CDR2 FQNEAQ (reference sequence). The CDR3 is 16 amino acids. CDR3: CASSLSGQGFRNTIYF. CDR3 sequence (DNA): TGTGCCAGCAGCTTATCAGGACAGGGGTTCAGAAACACCATATATTTT.

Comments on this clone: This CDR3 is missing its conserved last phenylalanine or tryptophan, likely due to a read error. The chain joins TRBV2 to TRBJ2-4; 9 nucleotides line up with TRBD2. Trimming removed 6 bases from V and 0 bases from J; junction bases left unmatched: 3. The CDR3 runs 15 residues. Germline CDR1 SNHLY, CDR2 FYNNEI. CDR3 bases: TGTGCCAGCAGGCTGACTAGCGGAGCCAAAAACATTCAGTACCTC. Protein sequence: CASRLTSGAKNIQYL.

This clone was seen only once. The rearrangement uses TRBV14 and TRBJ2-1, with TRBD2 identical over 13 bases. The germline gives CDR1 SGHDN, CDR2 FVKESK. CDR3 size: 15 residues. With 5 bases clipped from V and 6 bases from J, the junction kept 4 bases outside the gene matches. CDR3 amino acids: CASSKLAGGSNEQFF. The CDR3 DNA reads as TGTGCCAGCAGCAAACTAGCGGGAGGGTCCAATGAGCAGTTCTTC.